This T cell receptor beta chain was recovered during a study of T cell changes during pregnancy in multiple sclerosis. This clone was counted once. Germline CDR1 and CDR2: LGHNA and YNFKEQ. Trimming cost V 3 bases and J 4 bases; bases outside gene matches: 6. This CDR3 is built from 15 residues. Data came from immunoSEQ multiplex PCR; TCRdb stores just in-frame clones and leaves some out. The top ten clones hold 5.5% to 7.5% of a sample with approximately 20,000 clones, 86% of them seen once. This TCR was recovered from a female donor in good health, enrolled as a control in a pregnancy study. Specimen: CD8+ T cells from peripheral blood mononuclear cells, collected in the third trimester of pregnancy. This chain connects TRBV4-2 to TRBJ1-5; 7 bases fit TRBD1. In nucleotides, the CDR3 is TGTGCCAGCAGCCAGCCTGGGACAGAAAATCAGCCCCAGCATTTT. Protein product: CASSQPGTENQPQHF.